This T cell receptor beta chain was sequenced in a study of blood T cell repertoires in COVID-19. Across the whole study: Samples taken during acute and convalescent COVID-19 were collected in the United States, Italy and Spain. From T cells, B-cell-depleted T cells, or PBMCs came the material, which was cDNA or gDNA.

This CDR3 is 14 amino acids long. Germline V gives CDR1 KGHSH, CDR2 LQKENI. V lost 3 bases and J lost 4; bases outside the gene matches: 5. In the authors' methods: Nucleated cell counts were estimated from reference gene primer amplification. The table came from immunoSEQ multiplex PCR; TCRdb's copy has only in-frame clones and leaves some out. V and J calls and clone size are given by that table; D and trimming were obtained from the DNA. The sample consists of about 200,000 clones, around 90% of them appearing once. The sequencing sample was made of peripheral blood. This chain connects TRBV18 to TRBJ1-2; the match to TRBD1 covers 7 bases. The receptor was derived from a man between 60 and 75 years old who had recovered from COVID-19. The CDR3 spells CASSPGQVGYGYTF. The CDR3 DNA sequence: TGTGCCAGCTCACCCGGACAGGTGGGCTATGGCTACACCTTC.